Below are 15 T cell receptor beta chains sequenced from a single sample in a study of tumor and adjacent non-tumor tissue in lung cancer. Three rounds of nested PCR, following a modified ARM-PCR protocol, produced the TCRbeta library. TCRdb used MiXCR to reprocess the multiplex PCR reads, holding one entry per CDR3 protein. The table records 60,000 to 85,000 distinct CDR3 sequences, over 65% of them present only once. This sample's RNA came from whole unsorted tissue. Distant lung tissue was collected more than 3 cm away from the tumor edge. The specimen was distant non-tumor lung tissue. The receptors were gathered from a man between 65 and 85 years old with non-small cell lung cancer.

As regards this clonotype: A junction boundary mismatches the germline segment, possibly from a read error. This chain connects TRBV11-2 to TRBJ2-2; possible D gene TRBD1, 6 bases. Germline CDR1 is SGHAT and CDR2 is FQNNGV. This CDR3 is 15 amino acids long. The CDR3 DNA reads as TGTGTCAGCAGCACAAGACAGGTGGCCACCGGGGAGCTGTTGTTT. Its translation: CVSSTRQVATGELLF. The full variable domain, its missing parts supplied by reference TRBV11-2 and TRBJ2-2, is EAGVAQSPRYKIIEKRQSVAFWCNPISGHATLYWYQQILGQGPKLLIQFQNNGVVDDSQLPKDRFSAERLKGVDSTLKIQPAKLEDSAVYLCVSSTRQVATGELLFGEGSRLTVL.

With regard to this clonotype: An end of the junction does not agree with germline; a read error may underlie this. The chain uses TRBV6-1 and TRBJ1-5; 7 bases map to TRBD1. The CDR3 has 15 amino acids. Germline CDR1 is MNHNS and CDR2 is SASEGT. The CDR3 nucleotides are TGTACCAGCAGTGAAGGGGGCTTTGGCTATCAGCCCCAGCATTTT. It yields the protein CTSSEGGFGYQPQHF.

Note on this clonotype: At one boundary the junction diverges from the germline segment, which might be a read error. The V and J genes are TRBV6-5 and TRBJ2-5; perhaps TRBD2 as D (7 bases). The germline V gene encodes CDR1 MNHEY and CDR2 SVGAGI. The CDR3 runs to 16 residues. CDR3 nucleotide sequence: TGTGCCAGCAGTTACTCTTTCACGGGGGGCCAAGAGACCCATTGCTTC. Protein sequence: CASSYSFTGGQETHCF.

This clonotype was observed a single time. Sequence at one end of the junction differs from germline and may be a read error. The chain links TRBV6-5 to TRBJ1-6; D unclear. The CDR3 covers 16 residues. CDR1 is MNHEY and CDR2 is SVGAGI in the germline V gene. CDR3 amino acids: CASNYGGSSYNSPLHF. CDR3 nucleotide sequence: TGTGCCAGCAATTACGGTGGGAGCTCCTATAATTCACCCCTCCACTTT.

As for this clonotype: The junction shows a germline mismatch at one end, possibly a read error. The chain employs TRBV11-2 and TRBJ2-5; possibly TRBD2 for D (7 bases). This CDR3 is built from 12 residues. Germline lookup yields CDR1 SGHAT and CDR2 FQNNGV. The CDR3 region is CAGSWGGDTQYF. The CDR3 coding sequence is TGTGCCGGCAGCTGGGGGGGCGATACCCAGTACTTC.

The genes are TRBV13 and TRBJ2-3; D possibly corresponds to TRBD2 (5 bases). Deletions cut 8 bases from V and 14 bases from J, with 23 bases between. The CDR3 is made up of 13 amino acids. Germline-derived CDR1 and CDR2 are PRHDT and FYEKMQ (reference sequence). The CDR3 DNA reads TGTGCCAGCGAGGGCGGAGGCACAGATATGCTGTATTTT. Its translation is CASEGGGTDMLYF.

Regarding this clonotype: At one boundary the junction diverges from the germline segment, which might be a read error. The chain employs TRBV29-1 and TRBJ2-6; D is possibly TRBD1 (5 bases). The CDR3 loop spans 15 amino acids. Germline CDR1 reads SQVTM; CDR2 reads ANQGSEA. This CDR3 reads CIVDFLNSGANVLTF. Written as DNA, the CDR3 is TGCATCGTTGACTTCTTGAACTCTGGGGCCAACGTCCTGACATTC.

This clonotype has only one observation. The germline gene is not matched at one end of the junction; a read error may be the cause. The chain combines TRBV11-2 with TRBJ2-2, with D maybe TRBD2 (5 bases). Germline lookup yields CDR1 SGHAT and CDR2 FQNNGV. The CDR3 is 16 residues long. Here the CDR3 DNA reads TGTGCCAACAGCTTAGAGGGCACATGGGTTGCCGGGGAGTTGTTTTTT. Amino acid sequence: CANSLEGTWVAGELFF.

The sample holds many counts of this clonotype. At one boundary the junction diverges from the germline segment, which might be a read error. This rearrangement joins TRBV7-9 to TRBJ1-6, with TRBD1 identical over 7 bases. CDR1 and CDR2 from the germline V gene are SEHNR and FQNEAQ (reference sequence). The CDR3 has 12 amino acids. In DNA form, the CDR3 reads TGTGCCAGCAGCAACAGGGGTTCACCCCTAAACTTT. It is translated as CASSNRGSPLNF.

Concerning this clonotype: One end of the junction fails to match germline, which may point to a read error. The CDR3, as DNA: TGTGCCAGCAGCCCCACCACCACAGGGGACACTGAAACTTTCTTT. Amino acid sequence: CASSPTTTGDTETFF. The genes are TRBV11-3 and TRBJ1-1; 7 bases fit TRBD1. Germline assignment: CDR1 SGHNT and CDR2 YENEEA. This CDR3 is 15 amino acids long.

With respect to this clonotype: One junction end disagrees with the germline gene, perhaps due to a read error. This chain joins TRBV29-1 and TRBJ2-5; 8 bases are a match to TRBD1. Germline V CDR1 and CDR2: SQVTM, ANQGSEA. CDR3 length: 13 residues. CDR3 region: CSIRQGNDESQYF. CDR3 bases: TGCAGCATACGACAGGGGAACGATGAGTCCCAGTATTTC.

About this clonotype itself: One junction end does not reproduce the germline sequence, and a read error may be involved. The chain couples TRBV4-2 to TRBJ2-3; 11 positions agree with TRBD2. Germline-derived CDR1 and CDR2 are LGHNA and YNFKEQ. The CDR3 is made up of 18 amino acids. The CDR3 here is CASSQESSGGLSTDTQYF. In DNA, the CDR3 is TGTGCCAGCAGCCAAGAATCTAGCGGGGGGCTCAGCACGGATACGCAGTATTTT.

Of note for this clonotype: At one boundary the junction diverges from the germline segment, which might be a read error. This chain connects TRBV6-2 or TRBV6-3 to TRBJ2-2; no clear D gene. The V gene's germline CDR1 is MNHEY and CDR2 SVGEGT. This CDR3 is built from 13 residues. CDR3 loop: CASSKINTRELFF. CDR3 bases: TGTGCCAGCAGCAAAATTAACACCAGGGAGCTGTTTTTT.

As regards this clonotype: The junction differs from germline at one of its ends, possibly a read error. For the CDR3, the DNA is TGTGCAAGCAGCTTAGTGGGCACAGGGGTTGCCGGGGAAGTGTCTTTT. It is translated as CASSLVGTGVAGEVSF. The V call is TRBV11-2, the J call TRBJ2-2; 7 bases match TRBD1. The germline gives CDR1 SGHAT, CDR2 FQNNGV. This CDR3 comprises 16 residues.

The chain employs TRBV29-1 and TRBJ2-1; D is unresolved. The CDR3 consists of 13 residues. V dropped 5 bases and J dropped 7 bases, with 15 bases sitting between them. The germline V gene has CDR1 SQVTM and CDR2 ANQGSEA. For the CDR3, the DNA is TGCAGCGTTCGGGCCCATGGAATTAATGAGCAGTTCTTC. This sequence encodes CSVRAHGINEQFF.